A selection of T cell receptor beta chains follows, all from one sample in a study of cytomegalovirus exposure and HLA in healthy donors. The protocol was immunoSEQ multiplex PCR, while the TCRdb copy is restricted to in-frame clones and leaves out a portion. The table lists 150,000 to 200,000 clones, approximately 73% of them singletons. The sequenced sample was PBMCs. The receptors were gathered from a man aged 25-40 years in good health and CMV-seropositive. Both conserved end residues are part of each CDR3. Part of the rows lack a size; the others show once, few, many or a class for expanded clones.

V	size	J	CDR3
TRBV7-2	NA	TRBJ2-5	CASSLGDQETQYF
TRBV19	NA	TRBJ1-2	CASRRDSNYGYTF
TRBV5-1	NA	TRBJ1-3	CASSLVGGGNTIYF
TRBV7-6	NA	TRBJ1-1	CASSYESGIVMNTEAFF
TRBV28	NA	TRBJ2-3	CASSLLQGTDTQYF
TRBV5-8	NA	TRBJ2-3	CASSSRQLPDTQYF
TRBV29-1	NA	TRBJ1-5	CSVEGRGSNQPQHF
TRBV27	once	TRBJ2-3	CASSLSGAQYF
TRBV15	NA	TRBJ2-1	CATSRAREPSYNEQFF
TRBV28	few	TRBJ1-2	CASNQGWYGYTF
TRBV4-1	NA	TRBJ2-7	CASRVMTASYEQYF
TRBV19	NA	TRBJ2-2	CASSSRPGGGELFF
TRBV27	NA	TRBJ1-1	CASSPDSPNTEAFF
TRBV5-6	few	TRBJ1-4	CASSESTGVGEKLFF